These 3 T cell receptor beta chains were all obtained from the same sample, sequenced in a study of blood T cell repertoires in COVID-19. Only in-frame clones appear in the TCRdb table, and some are missing; sequencing was by immunoSEQ multiplex PCR. Among more than 90,000 clones listed, 86% were seen once. Sequencing used peripheral blood. The receptors here all came from a man between 40 and 49 years old with acute or convalescent COVID-19.

The chain recombines TRBV18 with TRBJ2-1, with D possibly matching TRBD1 (5 bases). The germline CDR1 and CDR2 sequences are KGHSH and LQKENI. The CDR3 totals 16 residues. V lost 3 bases and J 3 bases, leaving 15 bases between the germline ends. The CDR3 sequence is CASSPVQGLSYNEQFF. The CDR3 coding sequence is TGTGCCAGCTCACCTGTTCAGGGTTTAAGCTACAATGAGCAGTTCTTC.

This chain uses TRBV6-2 or TRBV6-3 with TRBJ1-2, with TRBD1 matching 9 bases. The germline V gene has CDR1 MNHEY and CDR2 SVGEGT. The CDR3 has 18 amino acids. Trimming took 2 bases from V and 0 from J; bases not matched to a gene: 10. The CDR3 loop reads CASSYPAGQGRTNYGYTF. The CDR3 nucleotides read TGTGCCAGCAGTTACCCAGCCGGACAGGGGCGGACTAACTATGGCTACACCTTC.

The V and J genes are TRBV27 and TRBJ2-1, with 9 positions matching TRBD1. The CDR3 consists of 13 residues. With V trimmed by 8 bases and J by 3 bases, 2 bases remained unmatched. Germline CDR1 and CDR2: MNHEY and SMNVEV (reference sequence). The CDR3 sequence: CASGQGYYNEQFF. The CDR3 DNA reads TGTGCCAGCGGACAGGGGTACTACAATGAGCAGTTCTTC.